This T cell receptor (beta chain) is from a study of blood T cell repertoires in COVID-19. Across the study: PBMCs, B-cell-depleted T cells, or T cells were the source of the cDNA or gDNA that made up the material.

The V end lost 3 bases, the J end lost 7 bases, and 15 bases lay between the germline ends. The CDR3 is 14 residues long. Per germline, CDR1 MNHNS and CDR2 SASEGT. In the authors' workflow: Counts of nucleated cells, estimated from reference gene primer amplification, were obtained. The data were produced by immunoSEQ multiplex PCR, yet TCRdb's version contains in-frame clones alone and is incomplete. V and J calls and clone size are those listed in that table; D and trimming were worked out from the DNA. The sample records more than 150,000 clones, less than 90% being singletons. The sample comprised peripheral blood. This chain uses TRBV6-1 with TRBJ1-2; D not resolved. The TCR originated in a woman in her thirties or forties with acute or convalescent COVID-19. In DNA form, the CDR3 reads TGTGCCAGCAGTGAGGGCATTAGTTTCCGTGGCTACACCTTC. This sequence encodes CASSEGISFRGYTF.